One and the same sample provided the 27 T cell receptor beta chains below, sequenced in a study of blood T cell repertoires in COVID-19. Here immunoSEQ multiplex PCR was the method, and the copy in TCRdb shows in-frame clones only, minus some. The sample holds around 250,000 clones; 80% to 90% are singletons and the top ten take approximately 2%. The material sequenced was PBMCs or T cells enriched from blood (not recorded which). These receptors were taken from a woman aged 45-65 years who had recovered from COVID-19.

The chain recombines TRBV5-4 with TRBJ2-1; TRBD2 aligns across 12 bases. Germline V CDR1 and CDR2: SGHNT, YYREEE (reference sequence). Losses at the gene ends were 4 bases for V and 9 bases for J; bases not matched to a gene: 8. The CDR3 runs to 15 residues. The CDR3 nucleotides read TGTGCCAGCAGCGTGACTAGCGGGAGTCAACGTGAGCAGTTCTTC. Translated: CASSVTSGSQREQFF.

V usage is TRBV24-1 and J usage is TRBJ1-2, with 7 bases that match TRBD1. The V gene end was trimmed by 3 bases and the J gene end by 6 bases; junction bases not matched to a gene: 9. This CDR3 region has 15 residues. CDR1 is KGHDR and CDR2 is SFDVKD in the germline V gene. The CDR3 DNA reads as TGTGCCACCAGTGATAATTGGGACAGCACCCATGGCTACACCTTC. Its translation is CATSDNWDSTHGYTF.

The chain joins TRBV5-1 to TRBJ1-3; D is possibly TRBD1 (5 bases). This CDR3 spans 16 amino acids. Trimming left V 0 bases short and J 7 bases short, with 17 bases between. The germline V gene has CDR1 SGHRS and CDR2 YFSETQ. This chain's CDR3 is CASSLAPQGGTNTIYF. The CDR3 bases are TGCGCCAGCAGCTTGGCGCCCCAGGGAGGCACGAACACCATATATTTT. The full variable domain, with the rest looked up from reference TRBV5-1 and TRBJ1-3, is KAGVTQTPRYLIKTRGQQVTLSCSPISGHRSVSWYQQTPGQGLQFLFEYFSETQRNKGNFPGRFSGRQFSNSRSEMNVSTLELGDSALYLCASSLAPQGGTNTIYFGEGSWLTVV.

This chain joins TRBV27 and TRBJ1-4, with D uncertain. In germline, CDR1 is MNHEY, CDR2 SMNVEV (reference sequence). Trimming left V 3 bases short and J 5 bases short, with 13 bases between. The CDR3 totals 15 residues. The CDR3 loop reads CASSFSWGGNEKLFF. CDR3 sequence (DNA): TGTGCCAGCAGTTTTTCGTGGGGAGGAAATGAAAAACTGTTTTTT.

CDR3 loop: CASSRRQGSIYGYTF. The CDR3, as DNA: TGTGCCAGCAGCCGTCGACAGGGAAGTATCTATGGCTACACCTTC. This sequence joins TRBV7-8 and TRBJ1-2, with TRBD1 matching 7 bases. V shed 5 bases, J shed 4 bases, and the junction held 10 bases outside the gene matches. CDR1 is SGHVS, CDR2 FQNEAQ, per germline. The CDR3 spans 15 residues.

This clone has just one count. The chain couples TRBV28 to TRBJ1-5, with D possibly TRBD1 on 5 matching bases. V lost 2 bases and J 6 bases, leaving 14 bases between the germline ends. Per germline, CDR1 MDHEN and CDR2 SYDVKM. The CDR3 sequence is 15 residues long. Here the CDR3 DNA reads TGTGCCAGCAGTTTAATCAGGGATTCGGTTCAGCCCCAGCATTTT. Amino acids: CASSLIRDSVQPQHF.

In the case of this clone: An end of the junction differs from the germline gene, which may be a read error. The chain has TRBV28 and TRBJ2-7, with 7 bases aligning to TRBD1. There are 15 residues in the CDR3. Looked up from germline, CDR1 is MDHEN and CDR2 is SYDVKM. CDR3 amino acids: CAISSGTALSYEQYF. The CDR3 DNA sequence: TGTGCCATCAGTTCCGGGACAGCTCTCTCCTACGAGCAGTACTTC.

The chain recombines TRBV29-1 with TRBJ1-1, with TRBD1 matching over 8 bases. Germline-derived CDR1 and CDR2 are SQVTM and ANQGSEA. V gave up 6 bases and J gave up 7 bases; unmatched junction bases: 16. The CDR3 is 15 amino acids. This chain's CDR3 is CSVGGGWDRTYEAFF. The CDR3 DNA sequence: TGCAGCGTAGGAGGGGGATGGGACAGGACCTATGAAGCTTTCTTT.

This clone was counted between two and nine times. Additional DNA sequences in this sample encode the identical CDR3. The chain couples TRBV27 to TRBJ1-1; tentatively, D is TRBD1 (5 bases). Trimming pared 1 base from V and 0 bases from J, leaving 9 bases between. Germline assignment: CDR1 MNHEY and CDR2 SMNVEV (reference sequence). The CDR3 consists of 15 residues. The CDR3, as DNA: TGTGCCAGCAGTTTATGGGGGGGATTGAACACTGAAGCTTTCTTT. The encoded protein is CASSLWGGLNTEAFF.

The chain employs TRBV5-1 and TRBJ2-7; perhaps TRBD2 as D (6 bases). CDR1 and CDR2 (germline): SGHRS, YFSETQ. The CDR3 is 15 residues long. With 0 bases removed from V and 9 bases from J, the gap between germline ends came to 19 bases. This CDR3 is CASSLGGGTEGRQYF. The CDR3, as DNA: TGCGCCAGCAGCTTGGGGGGAGGCACAGAGGGACGGCAGTACTTC.

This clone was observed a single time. CDR3 DNA sequence: TGTGCCAGTAGTATATTTGGGGCGCAAGGCTACACCTTC. Translating it yields CASSIFGAQGYTF. The chain recombines TRBV19 with TRBJ1-2; possible D gene TRBD1, 5 bases. V dropped 2 bases and J dropped 8 bases, with 12 bases sitting between them. Germline-derived CDR1 and CDR2 are LNHDA and SQIVND (reference sequence). CDR3 size: 13 residues.

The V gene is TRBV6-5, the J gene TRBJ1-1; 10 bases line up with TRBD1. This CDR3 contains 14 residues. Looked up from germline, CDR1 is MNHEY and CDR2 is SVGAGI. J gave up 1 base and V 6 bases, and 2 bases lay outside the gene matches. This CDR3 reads CASRDRGRNTEAFF. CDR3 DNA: TGTGCCAGCAGAGACAGGGGGCGGAACACTGAAGCTTTCTTT.

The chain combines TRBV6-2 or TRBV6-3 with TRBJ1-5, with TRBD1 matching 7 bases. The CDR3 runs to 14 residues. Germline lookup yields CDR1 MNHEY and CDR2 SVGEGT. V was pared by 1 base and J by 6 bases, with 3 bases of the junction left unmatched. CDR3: CASSYYDRVQPQHF. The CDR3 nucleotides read TGTGCCAGCAGTTACTATGACAGGGTTCAGCCCCAGCATTTT.

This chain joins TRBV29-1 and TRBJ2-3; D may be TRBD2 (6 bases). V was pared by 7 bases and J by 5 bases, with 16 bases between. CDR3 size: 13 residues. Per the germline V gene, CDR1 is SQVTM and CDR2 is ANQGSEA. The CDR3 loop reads CSGSGSVGDTQYF. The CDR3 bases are TGCAGCGGGAGCGGGTCTGTAGGAGATACGCAGTATTTT.

The CDR3 bases are TGTGCCAGTAGTAATCAGGGATACTACGAGCAGTACTTC. This codes for CASSNQGYYEQYF. This chain connects TRBV19 to TRBJ2-7; D may be TRBD1 (5 bases). The CDR3 sequence is 13 residues long. The germline V gene has CDR1 LNHDA and CDR2 SQIVND (reference sequence). Trimming removed 4 bases from V and 3 bases from J, with 10 bases in between.

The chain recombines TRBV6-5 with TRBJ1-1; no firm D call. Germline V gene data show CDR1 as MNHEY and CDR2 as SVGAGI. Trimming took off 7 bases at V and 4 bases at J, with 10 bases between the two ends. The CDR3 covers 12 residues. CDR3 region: CASTEGFTEAFF. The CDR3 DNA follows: TGTGCCAGCACAGAGGGTTTCACTGAAGCTTTCTTT.

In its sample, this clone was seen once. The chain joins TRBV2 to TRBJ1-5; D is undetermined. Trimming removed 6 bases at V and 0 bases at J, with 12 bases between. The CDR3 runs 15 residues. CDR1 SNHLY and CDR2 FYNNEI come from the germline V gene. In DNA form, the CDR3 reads TGTGCCAGCAGCGGAGCGGGGTTTAGCAATCAGCCCCAGCATTTT. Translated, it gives CASSGAGFSNQPQHF.

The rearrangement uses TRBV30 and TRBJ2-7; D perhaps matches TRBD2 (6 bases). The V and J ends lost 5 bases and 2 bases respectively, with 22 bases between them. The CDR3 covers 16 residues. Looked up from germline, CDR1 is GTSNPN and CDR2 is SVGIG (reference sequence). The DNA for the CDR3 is TGTGCCTGGTCAAGCCGCGGGACGGTTGAGCCCTACGAGCAGTACTTC. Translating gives CAWSSRGTVEPYEQYF.

CDR3 nucleotide sequence: TGTGCCAGCAAGTCAGGGTGGGGTGAAAAACTGTTTTTT. This sequence encodes CASKSGWGEKLFF. The rearrangement links TRBV2 to TRBJ1-4, with D possibly matching TRBD1 (5 bases). This CDR3 region has 13 residues. The V end was cut by 7 bases, the J end by 7 bases, with 13 bases between. Germline assignment: CDR1 SNHLY and CDR2 FYNNEI.

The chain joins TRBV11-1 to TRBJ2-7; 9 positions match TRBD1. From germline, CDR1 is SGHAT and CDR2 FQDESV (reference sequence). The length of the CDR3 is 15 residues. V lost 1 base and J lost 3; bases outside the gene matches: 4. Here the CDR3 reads CASSLVGTGIYEQYF. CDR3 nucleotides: TGTGCCAGCAGCTTAGTTGGGACAGGGATCTACGAGCAGTACTTC.

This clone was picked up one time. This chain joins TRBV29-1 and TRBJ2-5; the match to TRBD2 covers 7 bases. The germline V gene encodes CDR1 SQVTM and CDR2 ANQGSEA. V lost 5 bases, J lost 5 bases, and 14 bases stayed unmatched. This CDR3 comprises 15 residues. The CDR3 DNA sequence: TGCAGCGTTTCCGGGCGGGAGTATCTTGGGGAGACCCAGTACTTC. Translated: CSVSGREYLGETQYF.

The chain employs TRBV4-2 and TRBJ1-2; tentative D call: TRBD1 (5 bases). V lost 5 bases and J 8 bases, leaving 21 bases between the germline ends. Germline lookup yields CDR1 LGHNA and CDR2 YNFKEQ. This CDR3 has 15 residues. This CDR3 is CASSGAGPSPVGYTF. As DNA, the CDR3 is TGTGCCAGCAGCGGGGCCGGCCCCTCGCCTGTGGGCTACACCTTC.

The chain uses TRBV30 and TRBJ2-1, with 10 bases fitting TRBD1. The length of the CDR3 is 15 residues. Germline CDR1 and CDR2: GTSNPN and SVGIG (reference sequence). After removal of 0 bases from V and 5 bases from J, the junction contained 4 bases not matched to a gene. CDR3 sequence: CAWSVGTGVDNEQFF. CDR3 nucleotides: TGTGCCTGGAGTGTCGGGACAGGGGTTGACAATGAGCAGTTCTTC. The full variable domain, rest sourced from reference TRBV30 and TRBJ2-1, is SQTIHQWPATLVQPVGSPLSLECTVEGTSNPNLYWYRQAAGRGLQLLFYSVGIGQISSEVPQNLSASRPQDRQFILSSKKLLLSDSGFYLCAWSVGTGVDNEQFFGPGTRLTVL.

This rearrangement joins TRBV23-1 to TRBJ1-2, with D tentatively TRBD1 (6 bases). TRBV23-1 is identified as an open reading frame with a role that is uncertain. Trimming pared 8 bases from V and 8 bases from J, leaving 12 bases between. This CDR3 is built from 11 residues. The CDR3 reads CASGYRDGYTF. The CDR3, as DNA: TGCGCCAGCGGATACAGGGACGGCTACACCTTC.

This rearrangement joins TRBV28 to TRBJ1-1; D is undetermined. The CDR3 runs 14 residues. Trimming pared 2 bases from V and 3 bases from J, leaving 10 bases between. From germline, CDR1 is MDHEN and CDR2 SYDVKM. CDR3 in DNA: TGTGCCAGCAGTTTAGTGGAGGAGTACACTGAAGCTTTCTTT. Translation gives CASSLVEEYTEAFF.

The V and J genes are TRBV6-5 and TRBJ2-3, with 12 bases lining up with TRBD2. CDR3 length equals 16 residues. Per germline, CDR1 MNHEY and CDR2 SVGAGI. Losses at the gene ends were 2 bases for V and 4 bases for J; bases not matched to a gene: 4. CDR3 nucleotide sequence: TGTGCCAGCAGTTACATGACTAGCGGGAGTCCAGATACGCAGTATTTT. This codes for CASSYMTSGSPDTQYF.

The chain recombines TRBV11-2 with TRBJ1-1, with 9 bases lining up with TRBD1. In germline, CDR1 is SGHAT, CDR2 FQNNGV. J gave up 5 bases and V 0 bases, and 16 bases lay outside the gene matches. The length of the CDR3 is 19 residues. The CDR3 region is CASSLESLVWTGVETEAFF. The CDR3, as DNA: TGTGCCAGCAGCTTAGAAAGCCTCGTGTGGACAGGGGTGGAAACTGAAGCTTTCTTT.